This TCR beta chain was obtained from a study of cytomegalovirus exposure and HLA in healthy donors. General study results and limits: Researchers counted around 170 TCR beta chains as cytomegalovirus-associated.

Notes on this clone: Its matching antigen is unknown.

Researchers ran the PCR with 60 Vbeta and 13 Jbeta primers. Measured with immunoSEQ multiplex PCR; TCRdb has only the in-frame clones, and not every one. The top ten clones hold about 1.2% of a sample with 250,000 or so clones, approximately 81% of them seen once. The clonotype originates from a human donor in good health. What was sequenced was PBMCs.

The CDR3 nucleotides are TGTGCCAGCAGCCTGCGACAGAAAGAGCTGTTTTTT. This encodes CASSLRQKELFF. This sequence joins TRBV11-2 and TRBJ2-2; D might be TRBD1 (5 bases). This CDR3 is built from 12 residues. Germline CDR1 SGHAT, CDR2 FQNNGV. V was cut by 5 bases and J by 11 bases, with 12 bases left in between.